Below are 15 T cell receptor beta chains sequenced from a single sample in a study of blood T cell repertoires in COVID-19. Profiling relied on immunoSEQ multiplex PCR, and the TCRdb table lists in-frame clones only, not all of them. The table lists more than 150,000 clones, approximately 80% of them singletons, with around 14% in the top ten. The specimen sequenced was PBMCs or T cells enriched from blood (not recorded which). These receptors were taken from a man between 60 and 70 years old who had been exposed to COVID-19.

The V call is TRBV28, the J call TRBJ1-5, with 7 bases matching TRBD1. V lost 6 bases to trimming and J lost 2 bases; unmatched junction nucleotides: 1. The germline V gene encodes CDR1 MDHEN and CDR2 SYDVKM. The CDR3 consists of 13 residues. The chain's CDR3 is CASSGQGNQPQHF. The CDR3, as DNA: TGTGCCAGCAGCGGACAGGGCAATCAGCCCCAGCATTTT. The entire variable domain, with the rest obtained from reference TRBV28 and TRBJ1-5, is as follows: DVKVTQSSRYLVKRTGEKVFLECVQDMDHENMFWYRQDPGLGLRLIYFSYDVKMKEKGDIPEGYSVSREKKERFSLILESASTNQTSMYLCASSGQGNQPQHFGDGTRLSIL.

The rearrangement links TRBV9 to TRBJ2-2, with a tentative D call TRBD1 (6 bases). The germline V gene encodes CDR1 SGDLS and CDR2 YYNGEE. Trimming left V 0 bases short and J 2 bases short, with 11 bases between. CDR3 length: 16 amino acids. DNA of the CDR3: TGTGCCAGCAGCGTAGGGTGGACAGCAAACACCGGGGAGCTGTTTTTT. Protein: CASSVGWTANTGELFF. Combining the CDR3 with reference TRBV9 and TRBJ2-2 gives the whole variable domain DSGVTQTPKHLITATGQRVTLRCSPRSGDLSVYWYQQSLDQGLQFLIQYYNGEERAKGNILERFSAQQFPDLHSELNLSSLELGDSALYFCASSVGWTANTGELFFGEGSRLTVL.

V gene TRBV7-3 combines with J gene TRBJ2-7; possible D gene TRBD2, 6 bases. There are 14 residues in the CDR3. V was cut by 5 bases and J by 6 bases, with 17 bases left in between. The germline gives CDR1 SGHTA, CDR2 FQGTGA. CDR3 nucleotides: TGTGCCAGCAGCCTCAGCCGGGACTCAGGCGAGCAGTACTTC. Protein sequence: CASSLSRDSGEQYF.

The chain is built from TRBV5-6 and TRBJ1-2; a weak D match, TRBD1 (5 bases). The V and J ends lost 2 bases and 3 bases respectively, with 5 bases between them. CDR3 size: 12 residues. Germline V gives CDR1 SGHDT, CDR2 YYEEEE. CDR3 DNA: TGTGCCAGCAGCTTCAGGGACTATGGCTACACCTTC. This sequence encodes CASSFRDYGYTF.

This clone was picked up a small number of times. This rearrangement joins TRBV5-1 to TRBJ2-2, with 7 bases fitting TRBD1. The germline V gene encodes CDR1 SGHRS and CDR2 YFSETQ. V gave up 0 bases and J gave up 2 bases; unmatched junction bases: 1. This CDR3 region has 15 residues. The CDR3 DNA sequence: TGCGCCAGCAGCTTGGACAGGGGTAACACCGGGGAGCTGTTTTTT. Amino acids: CASSLDRGNTGELFF.

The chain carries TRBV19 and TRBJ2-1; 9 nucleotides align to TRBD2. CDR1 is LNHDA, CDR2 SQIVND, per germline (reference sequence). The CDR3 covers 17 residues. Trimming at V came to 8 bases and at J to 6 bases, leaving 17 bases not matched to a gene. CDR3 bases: TGTGCCAGTTCGCTTCCGGGGCTGGCGGGGGGGGGCAATGAGCAGTTCTTC. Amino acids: CASSLPGLAGGGNEQFF.

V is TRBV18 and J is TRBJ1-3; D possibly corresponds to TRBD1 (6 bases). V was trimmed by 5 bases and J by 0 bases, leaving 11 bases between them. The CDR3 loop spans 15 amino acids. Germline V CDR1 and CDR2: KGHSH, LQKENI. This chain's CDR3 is CASSVQQGSGNTIYF. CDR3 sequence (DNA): TGTGCCAGCTCAGTCCAACAGGGCTCTGGAAACACCATATATTTT.

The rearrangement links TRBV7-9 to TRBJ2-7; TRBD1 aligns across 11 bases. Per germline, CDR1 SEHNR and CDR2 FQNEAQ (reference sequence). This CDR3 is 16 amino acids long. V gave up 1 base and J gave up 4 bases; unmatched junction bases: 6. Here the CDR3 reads CASSLVSGTGGYEQYF. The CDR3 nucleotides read TGTGCCAGCAGCTTAGTATCAGGGACAGGGGGTTACGAGCAGTACTTC.

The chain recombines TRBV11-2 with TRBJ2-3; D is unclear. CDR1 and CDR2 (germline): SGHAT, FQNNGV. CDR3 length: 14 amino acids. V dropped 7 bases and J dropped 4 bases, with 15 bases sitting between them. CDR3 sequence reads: CASTRPGRADTQYF. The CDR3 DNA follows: TGTGCCAGCACACGGCCGGGTCGGGCAGATACGCAGTATTTT.

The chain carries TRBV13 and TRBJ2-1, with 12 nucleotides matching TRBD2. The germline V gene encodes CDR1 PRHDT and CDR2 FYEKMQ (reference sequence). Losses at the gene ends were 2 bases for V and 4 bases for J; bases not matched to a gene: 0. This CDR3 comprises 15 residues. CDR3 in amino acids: CASSLLAGGYNEQFF. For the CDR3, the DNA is TGTGCCAGCAGCTTACTAGCGGGAGGGTACAATGAGCAGTTCTTC.

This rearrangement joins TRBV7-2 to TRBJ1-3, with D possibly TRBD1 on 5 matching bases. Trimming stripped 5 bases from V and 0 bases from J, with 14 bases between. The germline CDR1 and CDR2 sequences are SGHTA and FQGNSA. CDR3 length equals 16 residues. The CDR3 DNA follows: TGTGCCAGCAGCCCCTCGGGGGGACGCTCTGGAAACACCATATATTTT. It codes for CASSPSGGRSGNTIYF.

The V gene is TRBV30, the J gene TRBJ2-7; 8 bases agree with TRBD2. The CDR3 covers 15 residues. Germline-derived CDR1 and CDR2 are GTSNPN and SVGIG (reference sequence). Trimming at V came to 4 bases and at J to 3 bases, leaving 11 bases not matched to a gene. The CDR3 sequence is CAWIYTGLGVYEQYF. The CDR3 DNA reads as TGTGCCTGGATTTACACGGGACTAGGGGTCTACGAGCAGTACTTC.

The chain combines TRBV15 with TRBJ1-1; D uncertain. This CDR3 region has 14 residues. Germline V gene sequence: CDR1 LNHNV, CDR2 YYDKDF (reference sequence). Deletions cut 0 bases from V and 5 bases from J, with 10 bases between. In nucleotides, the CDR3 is TGTGCCACCAGCAGAGATTCGCGGGGTACTGAAGCTTTCTTT. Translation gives CATSRDSRGTEAFF. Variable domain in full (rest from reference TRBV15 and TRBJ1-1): DAMVIQNPRYQVTQFGKPVTLSCSQTLNHNVMYWYQQKSSQAPKLLFHYYDKDFNNEADTPDNFQSRRPNTSFCFLDIRSPGLGDTAMYLCATSRDSRGTEAFFGQGTRLTVV.

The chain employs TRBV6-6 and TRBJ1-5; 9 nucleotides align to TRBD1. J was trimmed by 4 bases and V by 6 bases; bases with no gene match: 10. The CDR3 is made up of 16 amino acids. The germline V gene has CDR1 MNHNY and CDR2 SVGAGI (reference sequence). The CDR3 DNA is TGTGCCAGCAGGCCGGGACAGGGTGTATGGAATCAGCCCCAGCATTTT. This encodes CASRPGQGVWNQPQHF.

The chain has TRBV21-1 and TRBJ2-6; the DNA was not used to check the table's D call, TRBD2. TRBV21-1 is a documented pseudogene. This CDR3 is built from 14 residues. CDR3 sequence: CASSNNSGANVLTF. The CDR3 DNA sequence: TGTGCCAGCAGCAATAACTCTGGGGCCAACGTCCTGACTTTC.